This TCR beta chain originates from a study of T cell responses to AZD1222 COVID-19 vaccine. V was pared by 5 bases and J by 7 bases, with 17 bases between. CDR3 size: 14 residues. In germline, CDR1 is MNHEY, CDR2 SVGAGI. The table came from immunoSEQ multiplex PCR; TCRdb's copy has only in-frame clones and leaves some out. The sample consists of nearly 55,000 clones, around 90% of them appearing once. This specimen was peripheral blood, taken 28 days after the second AZD1222 dose. The origin of this receptor is an adult who received the AZD1222 COVID-19 vaccine. This chain connects TRBV6-5 to TRBJ1-2; a possible D gene is TRBD1 (6 bases). CDR3 DNA: TGTGCCAGCAGTCCCGAGGGGGGGGCTCGTGGCTACACCTTC. Residues: CASSPEGGARGYTF.